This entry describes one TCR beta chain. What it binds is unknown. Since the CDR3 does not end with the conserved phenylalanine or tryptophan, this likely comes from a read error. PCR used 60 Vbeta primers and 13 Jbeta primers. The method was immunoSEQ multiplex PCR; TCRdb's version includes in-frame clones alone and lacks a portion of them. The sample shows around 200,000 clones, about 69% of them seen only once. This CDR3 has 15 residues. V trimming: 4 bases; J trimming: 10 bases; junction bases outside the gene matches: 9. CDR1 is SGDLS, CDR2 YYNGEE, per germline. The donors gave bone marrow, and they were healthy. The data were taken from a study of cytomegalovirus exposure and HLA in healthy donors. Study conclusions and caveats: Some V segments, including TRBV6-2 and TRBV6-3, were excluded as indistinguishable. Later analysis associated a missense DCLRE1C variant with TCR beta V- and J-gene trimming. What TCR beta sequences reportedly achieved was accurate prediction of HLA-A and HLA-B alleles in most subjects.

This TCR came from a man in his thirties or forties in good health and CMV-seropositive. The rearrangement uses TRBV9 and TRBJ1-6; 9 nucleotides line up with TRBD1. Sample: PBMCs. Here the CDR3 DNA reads TGTGCCAGCAGCCCCACGGGGACAGGGAGATCACCCCTCCACCTT. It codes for CASSPTGTGRSPLHL.